Listed below are T cell receptor beta chains from one sample, sequenced in a study of T cell repertoires in cytomegalovirus infection. These receptors have no known antigen. TCRdb itself ran the reads through MiXCR, one entry per CDR3 protein. The data contain 700,000 to 850,000 distinct CDR3 sequences, approximately 30% of them seen just once; the ten biggest clones take up over 10%. Sequenced here: cultured CD8+ T cells from PBMCs, sampled from culture after CMV antigen stimulation. The receptors stem from a human donor in good health (CMV status not recorded). Some clones in this sample may be carry-over from other donors' samples. The CDR3 runs from the conserved cysteine through the conserved F or W.

J gene,V gene,CDR3 protein
TRBJ2-1,TRBV7-2,CASSPPGFNEQFF
TRBJ2-1,TRBV9,CASSVAPGWEQFF
TRBJ2-1,TRBV11-3,CVSSSDASSYNEQFF
TRBJ1-6,TRBV12-3/TRBV12-4,CASSPFSRGYNSPLHF
TRBJ1-1,TRBV11-2,CASSLRRLGNTEAFF
TRBJ2-7,TRBV29-1,CSVYWADPGWIEQYF
TRBJ2-1,TRBV7-6,CASSLGRDHYNEQFF
TRBJ1-1,TRBV10-3,CAASRGGRDTEAFF
TRBJ2-3,TRBV7-9,CASSPRGINTYTQYF
TRBJ1-1,TRBV6-8,CASSYKTGIIYTEAFF
TRBJ1-5,TRBV7-6,CASSQRVGPTEQPQHF
TRBJ1-5,TRBV29-1,CSERQGRDQPQHF
TRBJ2-1,TRBV12-3/TRBV12-4,CASSSSGTSGYNEQFF
TRBJ2-7,TRBV6-6,CASSFRDSTPNYEQYF
TRBJ2-5,TRBV27,CASSITTSGRQETQYF
TRBJ1-2,TRBV27,CASSFYMDDYGYTF
TRBJ2-3,TRBV11-3,CASSLSMGQGADTQYF
TRBJ2-2,TRBV6-5,CASWDRVGTGELFF